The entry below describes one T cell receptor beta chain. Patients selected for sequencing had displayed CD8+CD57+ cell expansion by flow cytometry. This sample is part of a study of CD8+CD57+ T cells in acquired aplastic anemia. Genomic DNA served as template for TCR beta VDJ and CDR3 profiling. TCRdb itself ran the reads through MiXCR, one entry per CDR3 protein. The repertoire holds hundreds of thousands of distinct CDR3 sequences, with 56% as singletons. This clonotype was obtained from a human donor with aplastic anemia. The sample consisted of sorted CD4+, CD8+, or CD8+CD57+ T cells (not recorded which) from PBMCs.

The CDR3 loop reads CSVGGGTGDNQPQHF. CDR3 nucleotides: TGCAGCGTTGGGGGGGGGACAGGGGATAATCAGCCCCAGCATTTT. This rearrangement joins TRBV29-1 to TRBJ1-5; 10 bases are a match to TRBD1. Germline-derived CDR1 and CDR2 are SQVTM and ANQGSEA. V gave up 4 bases and J gave up 4 bases; unmatched junction bases: 7. There are 15 residues in the CDR3.